This TCR beta chain was identified in a study of neurological immune-mediated disorders. Broader study findings: Phylogenetic grouping assigned the repertoires of 18 of 34 multiple sclerosis patients to a single related-CDR3 cluster, representing a possible signature.

The germline V gene has CDR1 MNHEY and CDR2 SVGAGI. The V gene lost 5 bases and the J gene lost 4 bases, with 11 bases spanning the gap. There are 13 residues in the CDR3. Many counts were recorded for this clonotype. Antigen specificity is unknown. TCRdb ran MiXCR on the 5' RACE reads and lists one entry per CDR3 protein. The table has about 74,000 distinct CDR3 sequences, around 5.5% seen once. The chain couples TRBV6-5 to TRBJ1-1; D is unclear. The clonotype was recovered from a man younger than 30 with multiple sclerosis. Source material: PBMCs. Here the CDR3 reads CASSPPARTEAFF. CDR3 DNA: TGTGCCAGCAGTCCCCCGGCGCGCACTGAAGCTTTCTTT.